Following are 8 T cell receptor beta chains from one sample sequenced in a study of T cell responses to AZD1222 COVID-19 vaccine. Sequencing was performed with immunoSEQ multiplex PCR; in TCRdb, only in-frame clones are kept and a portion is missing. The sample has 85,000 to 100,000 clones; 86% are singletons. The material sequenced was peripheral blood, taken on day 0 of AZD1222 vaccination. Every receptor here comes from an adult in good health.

CDR3 coding DNA: TGTGCCAGCAGCCAAGAACGGTCTAGCACAGATACGCAGTATTTT. The encoded protein is CASSQERSSTDTQYF. This chain links TRBV4-2 with TRBJ2-3, with D unresolved. The CDR3 loop spans 15 amino acids. The V gene lost 0 bases and the J gene lost 0 bases, with 7 bases spanning the gap. In germline, CDR1 is LGHNA, CDR2 YNFKEQ.

CDR3 amino acids: CASSQGGPSNQPQHF. DNA of the CDR3: TGTGCCAGCAGCCAAGGGGGACCATCAAATCAGCCCCAGCATTTT. V usage is TRBV3-1 (or the pseudogene TRBV3-2) and J usage is TRBJ1-5, with D possibly matching TRBD1 (5 bases). Germline CDR1 reads LGHDT; CDR2 reads YNNKEL (reference sequence). The CDR3 runs 15 residues. V lost 1 base, J lost 4 bases, and 11 bases lay in between.

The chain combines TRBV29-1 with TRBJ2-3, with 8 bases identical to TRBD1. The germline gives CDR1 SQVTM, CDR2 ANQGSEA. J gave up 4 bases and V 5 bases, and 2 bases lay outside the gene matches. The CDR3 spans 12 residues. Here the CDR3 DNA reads TGCAGCGTTAGGACAGGGCCAGATACGCAGTATTTT. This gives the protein CSVRTGPDTQYF.

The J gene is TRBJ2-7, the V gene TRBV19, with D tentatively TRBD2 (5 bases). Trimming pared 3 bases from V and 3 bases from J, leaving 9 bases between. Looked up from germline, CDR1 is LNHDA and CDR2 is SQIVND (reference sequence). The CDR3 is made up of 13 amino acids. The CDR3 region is CASSIGVFYEQYF. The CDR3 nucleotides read TGTGCCAGTAGTATCGGGGTTTTCTACGAGCAGTACTTC.

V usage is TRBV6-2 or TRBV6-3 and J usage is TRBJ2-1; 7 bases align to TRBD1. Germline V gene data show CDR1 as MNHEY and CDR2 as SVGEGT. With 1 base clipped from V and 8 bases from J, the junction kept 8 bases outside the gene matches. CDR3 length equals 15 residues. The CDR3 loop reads CASSYFQGVVYEQFF. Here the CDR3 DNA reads TGTGCCAGCAGTTACTTCCAGGGGGTAGTCTATGAGCAGTTCTTC.

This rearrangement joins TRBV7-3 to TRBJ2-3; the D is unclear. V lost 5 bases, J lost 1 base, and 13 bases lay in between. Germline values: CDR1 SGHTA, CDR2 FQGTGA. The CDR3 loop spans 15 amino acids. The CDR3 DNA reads TGTGCCAGCAGCCGAGACTTCCAGGGCACAGATACGCAGTATTTT. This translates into CASSRDFQGTDTQYF. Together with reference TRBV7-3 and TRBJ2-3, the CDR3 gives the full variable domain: GAGVSQTPSNKVTEKGKYVELRCDPISGHTALYWYRQSLGQGPEFLIYFQGTGAADDSGLPNDRFFAVRPEGSVSTLKIQRTERGDSAVYLCASSRDFQGTDTQYFGPGTRLTVL.

The CDR3 region is CASSYLQGIYNEQFF. CDR3 nucleotide sequence: TGTGCCAGCAGTTATCTCCAGGGGATCTACAATGAGCAGTTCTTC. The chain carries TRBV6-2 or TRBV6-3 and TRBJ2-1; perhaps TRBD1 as D (6 bases). Germline CDR1 and CDR2: MNHEY and SVGEGT. V lost 3 bases and J lost 3, with 12 bases in between. This CDR3 contains 15 residues.

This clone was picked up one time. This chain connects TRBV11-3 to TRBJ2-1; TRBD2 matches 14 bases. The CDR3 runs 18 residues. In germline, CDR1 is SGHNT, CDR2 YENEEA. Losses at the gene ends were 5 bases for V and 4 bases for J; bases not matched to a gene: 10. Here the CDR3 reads CASSPRPGLAGAYNEQFF. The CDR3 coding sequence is TGTGCCAGCAGCCCCCGACCGGGACTAGCGGGAGCGTACAATGAGCAGTTCTTC.